This passage covers 12 T cell receptor beta chains from one sample sequenced in a study of T cells in Graves' hyperthyroidism and ophthalmopathy. Amplified TCR beta CDR3 regions derived from RNA transcripts. Using the HTBI primer set, a first-round RT-PCR was run on the TCR CDR3. TCRdb analysed the multiplex PCR reads with MiXCR anew, one entry per CDR3 protein. Among 500,000 to 550,000 distinct CDR3 sequences listed, about 20% were seen once. Sequencing was done on a sample of blood. These receptors came from a man in his forties with Graves' ophthalmopathy.

This clonotype occurred many times. The CDR3: CASSLGGTGGGETQYF. CDR3 nucleotides: TGTGCCAGCAGCTTAGGCGGGACAGGGGGCGGCGAGACCCAGTACTTC. This rearrangement joins TRBV7-6 to TRBJ2-5, with 12 positions matching TRBD1. The J segment lost 5 bases and the V segment lost 1 base, leaving 5 bases of the junction unmatched. CDR1 and CDR2 from the germline V gene are SGHVS and FNYEAQ. The CDR3 sequence is 16 residues long.

This clonotype was recorded at least ten times. J is TRBJ2-7 and V is TRBV7-2; 14 nucleotides align to TRBD2. CDR1 is SGHTA and CDR2 is FQGNSA in the germline V gene. The J segment lost 0 bases and the V segment lost 4 bases, leaving 11 bases of the junction unmatched. The CDR3 length is 19 residues. Here the CDR3 reads CASSSVGGLAGVSSYEQYF. CDR3 coding DNA: TGTGCCAGCAGCTCGGTAGGGGGACTAGCGGGGGTTTCCTCCTACGAGCAGTACTTC.

This chain uses TRBV13 with TRBJ2-1; 11 bases map to TRBD2. The CDR3 is 16 residues long. Germline loops: CDR1 PRHDT, CDR2 FYEKMQ (reference sequence). V trimming: 3 bases; J trimming: 3 bases; junction bases outside the gene matches: 4. This CDR3 reads CASSFTGTSGYNEQFF. The CDR3 nucleotides are TGTGCCAGCAGCTTCACCGGGACTAGCGGCTACAATGAGCAGTTCTTC.

This clonotype occurred a few times. The rearrangement links TRBV20-1 to TRBJ2-3; 8 bases line up with TRBD2. In germline, CDR1 is DFQATT, CDR2 SNEGSKA (reference sequence). The V and J ends lost 0 bases and 2 bases, in that order; junction bases with no gene match: 4. CDR3 length equals 15 residues. CDR3 sequence (DNA): TGCAGTGCTAGAGATAGCGGGGAACTCACAGATACGCAGTATTTT. Its translation: CSARDSGELTDTQYF.

This clonotype was counted ten times or more. The genes are TRBV2 and TRBJ2-2; D is unclear. V lost 3 bases and J 4 bases, leaving 9 bases between the germline ends. There are 14 residues in the CDR3. The germline gives CDR1 SNHLY, CDR2 FYNNEI. The CDR3 DNA reads TGTGCCAGCAGTGAGATCGGTGGCACCGGGGAGCTGTTTTTT. Translating gives CASSEIGGTGELFF.

This clonotype was counted many times. The chain uses TRBV28 and TRBJ1-2; D is possibly TRBD1 (6 bases). V was pared by 3 bases and J by 2 bases, with 19 bases between. There are 17 residues in the CDR3. Germline values: CDR1 MDHEN, CDR2 SYDVKM. CDR3: CASSLEARTAYNYGYTF. CDR3 coding DNA: TGTGCCAGCAGTTTGGAAGCACGGACAGCATACAACTATGGCTACACCTTC.

This clonotype appeared many times. The genes are TRBV5-1 and TRBJ2-3; 7 nucleotides agree with TRBD2. Germline CDR1 reads SGHRS; CDR2 reads YFSETQ. V was clipped by 8 bases and J by 1 base; unmatched bases: 4. This CDR3 has 13 residues. CDR3 DNA: TGCGCCAGTAGAGCGGGGCGCACAGATACGCAGTATTTT. Translation: CASRAGRTDTQYF.

The chain uses TRBV6-2 or TRBV6-3 and TRBJ2-3; 7 bases line up with TRBD1. CDR1 is MNHEY, CDR2 SVGEGT, per germline. V lost 7 bases and J lost 4; bases outside the gene matches: 8. This CDR3 region has 14 residues. This CDR3 is CASKGTAFSDTQYF. In DNA, the CDR3 is TGTGCCAGCAAGGGGACAGCTTTTTCAGATACGCAGTATTTT.

V is TRBV20-1 and J is TRBJ2-1; the match to TRBD2 covers 11 bases. V lost 6 bases to trimming and J lost 6 bases; unmatched junction nucleotides: 7. Germline V gives CDR1 DFQATT, CDR2 SNEGSKA (reference sequence). CDR3 length equals 14 residues. DNA of the CDR3: TGCAGTGCCCCCACCCTAGCGGGGGGCAATGAGCAGTTCTTC. It translates to CSAPTLAGGNEQFF.

The chain is built from TRBV19 and TRBJ1-5, with 8 bases lining up with TRBD1. CDR1 LNHDA and CDR2 SQIVND come from the germline V gene (reference sequence). J was trimmed by 16 bases and V by 6 bases; bases with no gene match: 11. This CDR3 has 12 residues. The CDR3 sequence is CASSESDRAFHF. CDR3 coding DNA: TGTGCCAGTAGCGAATCGGACAGGGCTTTCCATTTT.

This clonotype was counted at least ten times. V usage is TRBV20-1 and J usage is TRBJ2-1, with D perhaps matching TRBD1 (6 bases). In germline, CDR1 is DFQATT, CDR2 SNEGSKA (reference sequence). The CDR3 has 15 amino acids. V lost 3 bases and J lost 6, with 18 bases in between. CDR3 DNA: TGCAGTGCTAGGGGGTTTATTACAGGGACCAATGAGCAGTTCTTC. Protein sequence: CSARGFITGTNEQFF.

This clonotype was counted only a few times. The V gene is TRBV6-1, the J gene TRBJ2-1; a weak D match, TRBD2 (7 bases). The V gene lost 0 bases and the J gene lost 2 bases, with 11 bases spanning the gap. This CDR3 is built from 16 residues. Germline-derived CDR1 and CDR2 are MNHNS and SASEGT. In DNA, the CDR3 is TGTGCCAGCAGTGAAGCTAGGGGGGGGGCCTACAATGAGCAGTTCTTC. It yields the protein CASSEARGGAYNEQFF.